The entry that follows covers one T cell receptor beta chain sequence. Its antigen is not yet known. Nothing much larger sits one base from this clone, and base qualities are not available. CDR1 and CDR2 are drawn from the germline V gene: ENHRY, SYGVKD. The CDR3 goes from the cysteine to the phenylalanine over 13 residues. The entry retains the CDR3 DNA only, 39 bases that are in frame from base 1. V and J lose 7 bases and 4 bases, and a span of 10 bases separates them. This sample was taken from a study of T cell repertoires in cytomegalovirus infection (dated by TCRdb to the late 2010s). Some background on the complete study: Because public TCR beta signatures pointed to carriage of CMV infection together with the matching HLA type, the HLA type of each donor mattered for the analysis. General findings and caveats noted by the study authors: The ex vivo response was dominated by HLA-C-restricted CMV-specific TCR beta clonotypes, which also provided the single most frequent clonotype in two of eight donors. In both this cohort and an independent cohort of some 370 donors, the cumulative frequency of public TCR beta family members distinguished carriers of CMV infection plus the relevant HLA type.

Reads for this sample came from an Illumina HiSeq 1500. The public sequencing data were trimmed at Q25 with fastp and processed into clonotypes with MiXCR by TCRdb, which kept only in-frame beta chains. Rows merge per CDR3 protein into single entries with the most common DNA and genes. This sample lists more than 500,000 distinct CDR3 sequences; approximately 17% were detected once. The top ten hold 20% to 30% of the sample. The V and J segments used are TRBV10-3 and TRBJ1-4; matching of 6 bases hints at TRBD1 as the D gene. The source is a human donor in good health (CMV status not recorded). Some clones in this sample may be carry-over from other donors' samples. The specimen sequenced was CD8+ T cells from PBMCs. The CDR3 corresponds to CAIKGQLNEKLFF. The bases are TGTGCCATCAAAGGACAGCTTAATGAAAAACTGTTTTTT.